Listed here are 7 T cell receptor beta chains from one sample, sequenced in a study of T-cell memory formation after mild COVID-19. TCRdb re-analysed the 5' RACE reads in MiXCR, keeping a single row per CDR3 protein. The table lists 30,000 to 45,000 distinct CDR3 sequences, about an eighth of them singletons. The sequenced material came from PBMCs or a T cell subset sorted from them (not recorded which). The receptors were sampled from a man between 18 and 29 years old who had mild COVID-19 (a few samples of this study predate the infection). Cell type and time point are not known.

This clonotype was picked up many times. The chain is built from TRBV9 and TRBJ1-1; 7 bases align to TRBD1. The germline CDR1 and CDR2 sequences are SGDLS and YYNGEE. The V segment lost 4 bases and the J segment 3 bases; nucleotides outside the gene matches: 9. This CDR3 has 15 amino acids. This chain's CDR3 is CASSPRQGLDTEAFF. CDR3 in DNA: TGTGCCAGCAGCCCCAGACAGGGACTGGACACTGAAGCTTTCTTT.

This clonotype was seen repeatedly, ten times or more. The chain carries TRBV7-9 and TRBJ1-1; 8 bases are shared with TRBD1. Unmatched junction bases numbered 18, after V lost 5 bases and J lost 7 bases. This CDR3 comprises 17 residues. Per germline, CDR1 SEHNR and CDR2 FQNEAQ (reference sequence). CDR3 protein: CASSKGTGTGGLGEAFF. The CDR3 nucleotides are TGTGCCAGCAGCAAAGGCACCGGGACAGGAGGTTTGGGTGAAGCTTTCTTT.

The CDR3 sequence: CASSDTRGRGNTIYF. DNA for the CDR3: TGTGCCAGCAGTGATACACGGGGTAGAGGAAACACCATATATTTT. The chain uses TRBV2 and TRBJ1-3; no reliable D call. This CDR3 has 15 amino acids. The V end lost 3 bases, the J end lost 4 bases, and 13 bases lay between the germline ends. The germline V gene encodes CDR1 SNHLY and CDR2 FYNNEI.

This chain uses TRBV9 with TRBJ1-4; unclear D gene. V was cut by 6 bases and J by 2 bases, with 14 bases left in between. In germline, CDR1 is SGDLS, CDR2 YYNGEE. The length of the CDR3 is 15 residues. The CDR3 DNA reads TGTGCCAGCACCCCCGCCGGGCAGACTAATGAAAAACTGTTTTTT. Translated, it gives CASTPAGQTNEKLFF.

The V gene is TRBV5-6, the J gene TRBJ2-7, with D perhaps being TRBD1 or TRBD2 (6 bases each). V lost 6 bases to trimming and J lost 6 bases, with 19 bases between them. The CDR3 totals 14 residues. The germline gives CDR1 SGHDT, CDR2 YYEEEE. CDR3 nucleotides: TGTGCCAGCAAGGAGGGGGGCGGAGCTACCGAGCAGTACTTC. This gives the protein CASKEGGGATEQYF.

This clonotype was recorded at least ten times. The chain uses TRBV6-2 or TRBV6-3 and TRBJ1-6; 12 bases map to TRBD1. CDR3 length equals 18 residues. Germline V CDR1 and CDR2: MNHEY, SVGEGT. V gave up 0 bases and J gave up 10 bases; unmatched junction bases: 10. This CDR3 reads CASSYSPGQGAQDSPLHF. CDR3 coding DNA: TGTGCCAGCAGTTACTCTCCGGGACAGGGGGCGCAGGACTCACCCCTCCACTTT.

This clonotype was seen at least ten times. The chain is built from TRBV9 and TRBJ2-1; D is undetermined. Trimming removed 4 bases from V and 2 bases from J, with 13 bases in between. CDR3 length: 15 amino acids. The germline V gene encodes CDR1 SGDLS and CDR2 YYNGEE. The CDR3 nucleotides read TGTGCCAGCAGCCGCGCGGAAGGAACCTACAATGAGCAGTTCTTC. Encoded protein: CASSRAEGTYNEQFF.